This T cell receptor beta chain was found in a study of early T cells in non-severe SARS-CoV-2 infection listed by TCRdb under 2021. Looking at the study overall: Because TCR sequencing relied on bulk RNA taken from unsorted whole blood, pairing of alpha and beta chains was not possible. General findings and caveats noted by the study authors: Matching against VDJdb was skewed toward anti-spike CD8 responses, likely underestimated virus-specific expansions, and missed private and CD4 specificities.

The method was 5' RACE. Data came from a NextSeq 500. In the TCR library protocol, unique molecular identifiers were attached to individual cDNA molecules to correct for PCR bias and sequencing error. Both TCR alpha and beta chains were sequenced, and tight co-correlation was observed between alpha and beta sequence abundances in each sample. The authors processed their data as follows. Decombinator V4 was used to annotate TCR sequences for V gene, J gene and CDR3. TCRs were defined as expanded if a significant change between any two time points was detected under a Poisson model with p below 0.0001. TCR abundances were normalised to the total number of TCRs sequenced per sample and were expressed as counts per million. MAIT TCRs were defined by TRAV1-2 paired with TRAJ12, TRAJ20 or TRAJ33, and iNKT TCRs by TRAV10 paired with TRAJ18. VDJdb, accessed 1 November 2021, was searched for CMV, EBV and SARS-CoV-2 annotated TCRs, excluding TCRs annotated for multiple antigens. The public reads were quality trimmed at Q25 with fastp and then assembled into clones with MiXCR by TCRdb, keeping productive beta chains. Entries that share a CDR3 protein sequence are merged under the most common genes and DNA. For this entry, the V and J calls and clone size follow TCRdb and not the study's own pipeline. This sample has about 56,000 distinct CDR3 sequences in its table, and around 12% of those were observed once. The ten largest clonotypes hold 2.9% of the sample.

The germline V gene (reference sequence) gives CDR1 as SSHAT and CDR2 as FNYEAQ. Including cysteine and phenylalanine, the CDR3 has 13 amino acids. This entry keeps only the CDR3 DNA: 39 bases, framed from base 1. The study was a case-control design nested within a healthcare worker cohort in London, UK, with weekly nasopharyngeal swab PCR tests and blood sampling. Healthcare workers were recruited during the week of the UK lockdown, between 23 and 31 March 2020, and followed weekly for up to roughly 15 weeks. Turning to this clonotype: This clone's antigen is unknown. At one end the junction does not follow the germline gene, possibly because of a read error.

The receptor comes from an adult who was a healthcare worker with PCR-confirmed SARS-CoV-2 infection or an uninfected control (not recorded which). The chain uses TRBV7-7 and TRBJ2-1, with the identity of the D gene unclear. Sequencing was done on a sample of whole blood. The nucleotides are TGTGCTAGCAGCCCGACTGGATATAGTGAGCAGTTCTTC. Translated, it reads CASSPTGYSEQFF.